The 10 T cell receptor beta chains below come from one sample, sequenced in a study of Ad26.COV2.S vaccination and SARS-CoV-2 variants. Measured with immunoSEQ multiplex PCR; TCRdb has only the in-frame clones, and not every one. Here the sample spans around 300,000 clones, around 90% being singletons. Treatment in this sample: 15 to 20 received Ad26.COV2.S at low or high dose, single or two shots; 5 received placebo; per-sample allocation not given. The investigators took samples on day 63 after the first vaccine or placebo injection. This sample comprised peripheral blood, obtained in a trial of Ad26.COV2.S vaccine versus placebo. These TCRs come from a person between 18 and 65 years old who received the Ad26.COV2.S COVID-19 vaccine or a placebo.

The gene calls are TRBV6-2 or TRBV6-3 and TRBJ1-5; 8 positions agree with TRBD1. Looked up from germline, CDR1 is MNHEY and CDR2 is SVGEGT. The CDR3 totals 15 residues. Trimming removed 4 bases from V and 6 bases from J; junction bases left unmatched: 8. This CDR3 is CASSSGGTGIQPQHF. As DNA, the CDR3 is TGTGCCAGCAGTTCGGGCGGGACAGGCATTCAGCCCCAGCATTTT.

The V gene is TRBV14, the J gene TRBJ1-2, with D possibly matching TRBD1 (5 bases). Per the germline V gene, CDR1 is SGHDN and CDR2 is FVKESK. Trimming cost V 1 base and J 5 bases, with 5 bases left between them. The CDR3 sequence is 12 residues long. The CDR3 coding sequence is TGTGCCAGCAGCCAAGCAGGGTATGGCTACACCTTC. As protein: CASSQAGYGYTF.

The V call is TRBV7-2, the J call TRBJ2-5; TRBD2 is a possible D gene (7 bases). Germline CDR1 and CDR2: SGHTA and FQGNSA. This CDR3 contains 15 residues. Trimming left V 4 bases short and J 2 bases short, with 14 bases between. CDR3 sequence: CASSYRGGGQETQYF. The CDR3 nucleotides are TGTGCCAGCAGCTACCGAGGGGGGGGGCAAGAGACCCAGTACTTC.

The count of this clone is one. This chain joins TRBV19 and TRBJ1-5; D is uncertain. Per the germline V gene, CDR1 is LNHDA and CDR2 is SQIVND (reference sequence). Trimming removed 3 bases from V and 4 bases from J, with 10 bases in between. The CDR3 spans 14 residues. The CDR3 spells CASSMWTENQPQHF. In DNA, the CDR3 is TGTGCCAGTAGTATGTGGACGGAAAATCAGCCCCAGCATTTT.

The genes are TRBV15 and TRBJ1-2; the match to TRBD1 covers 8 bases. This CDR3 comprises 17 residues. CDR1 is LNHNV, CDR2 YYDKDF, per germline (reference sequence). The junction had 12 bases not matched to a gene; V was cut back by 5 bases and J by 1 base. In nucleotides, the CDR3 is TGTGCCACCAGCCCTCCGGGACAGGAGGCCAATAACTATGGCTACACCTTC. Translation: CATSPPGQEANNYGYTF.

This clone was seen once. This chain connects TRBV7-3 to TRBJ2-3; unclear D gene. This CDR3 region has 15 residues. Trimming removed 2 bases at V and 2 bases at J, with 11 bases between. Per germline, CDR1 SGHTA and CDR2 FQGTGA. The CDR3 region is CASSLRPVTTDTQYF. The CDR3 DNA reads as TGTGCCAGCAGCTTACGTCCAGTCACCACAGATACGCAGTATTTT.

CDR3 region: CASSAIQETQYF. The CDR3 DNA is TGTGCCAGCTCAGCAATACAAGAGACCCAGTACTTC. The rearrangement links TRBV18 to TRBJ2-5; D gene unclear. There are 12 residues in the CDR3. The germline V and J ends were trimmed by 5 bases and 2 bases, with 6 bases remaining between them. CDR1 and CDR2 from the germline V gene are KGHSH and LQKENI.

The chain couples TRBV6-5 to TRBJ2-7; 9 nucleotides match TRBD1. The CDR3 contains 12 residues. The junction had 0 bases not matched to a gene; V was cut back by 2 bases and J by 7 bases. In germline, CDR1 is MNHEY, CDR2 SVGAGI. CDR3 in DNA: TGTGCCAGCAGTTACGGGACAGGGGAGCAGTACTTC. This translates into CASSYGTGEQYF.

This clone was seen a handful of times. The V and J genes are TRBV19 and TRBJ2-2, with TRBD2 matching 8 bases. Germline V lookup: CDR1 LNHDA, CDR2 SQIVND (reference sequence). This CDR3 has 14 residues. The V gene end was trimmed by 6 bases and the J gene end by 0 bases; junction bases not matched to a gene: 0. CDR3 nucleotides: TGTGCCAGTAGGGGACTAGCGAACACCGGGGAGCTGTTTTTT. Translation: CASRGLANTGELFF. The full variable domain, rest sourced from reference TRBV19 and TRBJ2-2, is DGGITQSPKYLFRKEGQNVTLSCEQNLNHDAMYWYRQDPGQGLRLIYYSQIVNDFQKGDIAEGYSVSREKKESFPLTVTSAQKNPTAFYLCASRGLANTGELFFGEGSRLTVL.

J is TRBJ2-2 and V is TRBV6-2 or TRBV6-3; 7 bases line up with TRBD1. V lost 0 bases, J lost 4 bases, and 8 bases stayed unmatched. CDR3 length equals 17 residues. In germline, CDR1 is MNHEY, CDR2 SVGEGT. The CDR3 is CASSYSTGQLATGELFF. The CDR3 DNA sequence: TGTGCCAGCAGTTACTCGACGGGACAGTTAGCCACCGGGGAGCTGTTTTTT.